Presented here are 27 T cell receptor beta chains from one specimen sequenced in a study of OX40 agonist ivuxolimab in advanced cancers. Data came from immunoSEQ multiplex PCR; TCRdb stores just in-frame clones and leaves some out. The sample has about 42,000 clones; 75% to 90% are singletons. This specimen consisted of CD4+ or CD8+ T cells sorted from blood, obtained in a trial of the OX40 agonist ivuxolimab. These receptors all stem from an adult with an advanced solid tumor such as melanoma, head and neck, liver or kidney cancer.

CDR3 nucleotide sequence: TGTGCCAGCAGTCCAAGCCTCACAGGGAGAATTTACACTGAAGCTTTCTTT. Translation: CASSPSLTGRIYTEAFF. This chain uses TRBV27 with TRBJ1-1; a possible D gene is TRBD1 (6 bases). The V end was cut by 5 bases, the J end by 3 bases, with 22 bases between. The CDR3 has 17 residues. Germline V gene sequence: CDR1 MNHEY, CDR2 SMNVEV (reference sequence).

The rearrangement links TRBV10-3 to TRBJ2-1, with TRBD1 matching 10 bases. CDR1 is ENHRY and CDR2 is SYGVKD in the germline V gene. The J segment lost 6 bases and the V segment lost 4 bases, leaving 12 bases of the junction unmatched. The CDR3 is 17 amino acids. CDR3 in amino acids: CAISGPRDRGRINEQFF. The DNA for the CDR3 is TGTGCCATCAGTGGACCTCGGGACAGGGGTAGGATCAATGAGCAGTTCTTC.

The chain couples TRBV4-1 to TRBJ2-3; tentatively, D is TRBD2 (6 bases). V dropped 2 bases and J dropped 2 bases, with 14 bases sitting between them. The CDR3 runs 16 residues. Germline loops: CDR1 MGHRA, CDR2 YSYEKL. As DNA, the CDR3 is TGCGCCAGCAGCCAACTTCTAGCGAGAAACACAGATACGCAGTATTTT. Amino acids: CASSQLLARNTDTQYF.

The J gene is TRBJ2-7, the V gene TRBV7-3; D remains ambiguous. Germline-derived CDR1 and CDR2 are SGHTA and FQGTGA. Trimming shortened V by 3 bases and J by 1 base, and 7 bases separated the two germline ends. The CDR3 is 13 amino acids. CDR3 in DNA: TGTGCCAGCAGCTTGTCGGGTTCCTACGAGCAGTACTTC. Amino acids: CASSLSGSYEQYF.

This clone came up once. The V gene is TRBV10-3, the J gene TRBJ1-2; tentatively, D is TRBD1 (6 bases). The germline CDR1 and CDR2 sequences are ENHRY and SYGVKD. The V and J ends lost 10 bases and 6 bases respectively, with 24 bases between them. CDR3 length: 15 amino acids. In DNA, the CDR3 is TGTGCCACACAGTGGGTCGCAGGGGAATTCGATGGCTACACCTTC. Residues: CATQWVAGEFDGYTF.

The chain couples TRBV28 to TRBJ2-1; D might be TRBD1 (5 bases). The CDR3 runs 15 residues. V was cut by 5 bases and J by 1 base, with 12 bases left in between. Germline V CDR1 and CDR2: MDHEN, SYDVKM. The DNA for the CDR3 is TGTGCCAGCAGTCTAACCCAGGGTTCCTACAATGAGCAGTTCTTC. Translation gives CASSLTQGSYNEQFF.

The V call is TRBV14, the J call TRBJ2-5; 7 nucleotides align to TRBD1. V lost 0 bases, J lost 3 bases, and 4 bases stayed unmatched. Germline V gene data show CDR1 as SGHDN and CDR2 as FVKESK. CDR3 size: 15 residues. CDR3 sequence (DNA): TGTGCCAGCAGCCAAGATTGGCAGGGGGAAGAGACCCAGTACTTC. The encoded protein is CASSQDWQGEETQYF.

CDR3 nucleotide sequence: TGTGCCAGCAGCAAGAACGTGAATGAGCAGTTCTTC. Translating it yields CASSKNVNEQFF. The chain recombines TRBV5-8 with TRBJ2-1; D is unclear. The CDR3 contains 12 residues. V lost 4 bases and J 7 bases, leaving 9 bases between the germline ends. Germline V gives CDR1 SGHTS, CDR2 YDEGEE.

The chain links TRBV11-2 to TRBJ2-7; D remains unclear. Germline loops: CDR1 SGHAT, CDR2 FQNNGV. The CDR3 is made up of 13 amino acids. Trimming left V 2 bases short and J 2 bases short, with 7 bases between. CDR3 loop: CASSLKSTYEQYF. For the CDR3, the DNA is TGTGCCAGCAGCTTAAAGAGTACCTACGAGCAGTACTTC.

The CDR3: CASSFGQGRLETQYF. The CDR3 nucleotides read TGTGCCAGCAGCTTCGGACAGGGAAGATTGGAGACCCAGTACTTC. V is TRBV5-8 and J is TRBJ2-5, with 8 bases fitting TRBD1. The CDR3 is 15 amino acids. Germline V CDR1 and CDR2: SGHTS, YDEGEE. V trimming: 2 bases; J trimming: 5 bases; junction bases outside the gene matches: 8.

The chain employs TRBV4-1 and TRBJ1-1, with unresolved D. The CDR3 runs 14 residues. The germline V gene has CDR1 MGHRA and CDR2 YSYEKL. V lost 3 bases and J lost 3, with 11 bases in between. The CDR3 sequence: CASSHVTRDTEAFF. The CDR3 DNA follows: TGCGCCAGCAGCCACGTAACCCGGGACACTGAAGCTTTCTTT.

This chain uses TRBV5-8 with TRBJ1-2; D unresolved. The CDR3 totals 13 residues. V was clipped by 2 bases and J by 6 bases, with 11 bases between them. The germline V gene encodes CDR1 SGHTS and CDR2 YDEGEE. CDR3 protein: CASSLSLLNGYTF. Written as DNA, the CDR3 is TGTGCCAGCAGCTTAAGCCTATTGAATGGCTACACCTTC.

CDR3 protein: CASSQSLTGGGSEAFF. The CDR3 DNA follows: TGTGCCAGCAGCCAAAGTTTAACAGGTGGAGGGTCTGAAGCTTTCTTT. This chain joins TRBV4-2 and TRBJ1-1; a possible D gene is TRBD1 (5 bases). Per the germline V gene, CDR1 is LGHNA and CDR2 is YNFKEQ. V lost 2 bases and J 6 bases, leaving 19 bases between the germline ends. The CDR3 is 16 residues long.

This CDR3 reads CASSYNRNQPQHF. The CDR3 DNA reads as TGTGCCAGCAGTTATAACCGCAATCAGCCCCAGCATTTT. The V call is TRBV6-5, the J call TRBJ1-5, with D unclear. The germline gives CDR1 MNHEY, CDR2 SVGAGI. Trimming removed 3 bases at V and 2 bases at J, with 5 bases between. This CDR3 has 13 residues.

J is TRBJ2-7 and V is TRBV11-2; either TRBD1 or TRBD2 may fit D (5 bases each). The CDR3 has 16 residues. In germline, CDR1 is SGHAT, CDR2 FQNNGV. Deletions cut 5 bases from V and 6 bases from J, with 23 bases between. The CDR3 DNA follows: TGTGCCAGCAGCCCGGCGCTTTTGGGACGGGGCCTCGAGCAGTACTTC. Encoded protein: CASSPALLGRGLEQYF. The variable domain in full, with the rest retrieved from reference TRBV11-2 and TRBJ2-7, is EAGVAQSPRYKIIEKRQSVAFWCNPISGHATLYWYQQILGQGPKLLIQFQNNGVVDDSQLPKDRFSAERLKGVDSTLKIQPAKLEDSAVYLCASSPALLGRGLEQYFGPGTRLTVT.

The chain recombines TRBV4-1 with TRBJ2-5, with D unclear. This CDR3 contains 13 residues. The germline V gene has CDR1 MGHRA and CDR2 YSYEKL. V lost 0 bases and J 1 base, leaving 3 bases between the germline ends. CDR3 protein: CASSQEGQETQYF. The CDR3 nucleotides read TGCGCCAGCAGCCAAGAGGGCCAAGAGACCCAGTACTTC.

The chain couples TRBV19 to TRBJ2-1; 12 bases are a match to TRBD1. CDR1 is LNHDA and CDR2 is SQIVND in the germline V gene (reference sequence). This CDR3 contains 18 residues. The V segment lost 1 base and the J segment 7 bases; nucleotides outside the gene matches: 11. In nucleotides, the CDR3 is TGTGCCAGTAGTATAGCGTGGGGGACAGGGGGCGCGTCAAATGAGCAGTTCTTC. Translation: CASSIAWGTGGASNEQFF.

The sample holds one count of this clone. The V call is TRBV7-3, the J call TRBJ1-1; no reliable D call. Germline CDR1 and CDR2: SGHTA and FQGTGA. The CDR3 has 12 amino acids. V gave up 4 bases and J gave up 4 bases, with 7 bases separating them. CDR3: CASSSKITEAFF. The CDR3 nucleotides are TGTGCCAGCAGCTCGAAGATCACTGAAGCTTTCTTT.

The chain links TRBV6-1 to TRBJ2-7; D possibly uses TRBD1 or TRBD2 (5 bases each). CDR1 and CDR2 (germline): MNHNS, SASEGT. With 4 bases removed from V and 7 bases from J, the gap between germline ends came to 8 bases. CDR3 length: 11 amino acids. The CDR3 sequence: CASSGGGEQYF. CDR3 coding DNA: TGTGCCAGCAGTGGGGGCGGGGAGCAGTACTTC.

The chain combines TRBV4-1 with TRBJ2-7; D is ambiguous. Trimming pared 5 bases from V and 3 bases from J, leaving 5 bases between. The CDR3 spans 11 residues. Germline V gene lookup returns CDR1 MGHRA and CDR2 YSYEKL. The CDR3 loop reads CASSYSYEQYF. In DNA, the CDR3 is TGCGCCAGCAGCTACAGCTACGAGCAGTACTTC.

The V gene is TRBV7-9, the J gene TRBJ1-1; D is unclear. The CDR3 consists of 14 residues. The germline V gene has CDR1 SEHNR and CDR2 FQNEAQ (reference sequence). V gave up 4 bases and J gave up 6 bases, with 15 bases separating them. CDR3 amino acids: CASSSPQVASEAFF. DNA for the CDR3: TGTGCCAGCAGCTCTCCCCAGGTGGCCTCTGAAGCTTTCTTT.

V usage is TRBV27 and J usage is TRBJ2-7; D uncertain. Trimming left V 3 bases short and J 1 base short, with 7 bases between. From germline, CDR1 is MNHEY and CDR2 SMNVEV (reference sequence). CDR3 length: 13 amino acids. This chain's CDR3 is CASSFGTSYEQYF. The CDR3 nucleotides are TGTGCCAGCAGTTTCGGCACGTCCTACGAGCAGTACTTC.

The V gene is TRBV7-8, the J gene TRBJ2-4; 15 nucleotides align to TRBD2. In germline, CDR1 is SGHVS, CDR2 FQNEAQ. This CDR3 spans 18 amino acids. The V and J ends lost 4 bases and 0 bases, in that order; junction bases with no gene match: 4. Here the CDR3 DNA reads TGTGCCAGCAGCTCAGGGACTAGCGGGGGGCCAGCCAAAAACATTCAGTACTTC. Translated: CASSSGTSGGPAKNIQYF.

This clone was found a few times. The CDR3 DNA reads TGTGCCAGTATAGCTGATGTAGCTTTCTTT. Translated: CASIADVAFF. The rearrangement joins TRBV19 to TRBJ1-1; D gene ambiguous. CDR3 size: 10 residues. The germline V and J ends were trimmed by 7 bases and 10 bases, with 10 bases remaining between them. Germline values: CDR1 LNHDA, CDR2 SQIVND (reference sequence).

The chain employs TRBV10-3 and TRBJ2-1; no firm D call. V gave up 10 bases and J gave up 0 bases, with 16 bases separating them. The CDR3 totals 15 residues. The germline CDR1 and CDR2 sequences are ENHRY and SYGVKD. The CDR3 is CATTLGLSSYNEQFF. DNA of the CDR3: TGTGCCACCACCCTAGGGTTGAGCTCCTACAATGAGCAGTTCTTC.

This chain uses TRBV5-1 with TRBJ2-1; 8 bases are shared with TRBD2. J was trimmed by 8 bases and V by 0 bases; bases with no gene match: 7. The germline CDR1 and CDR2 sequences are SGHRS and YFSETQ. This CDR3 is built from 15 residues. The CDR3: CASSLEAGGYDEQFF. CDR3 in DNA: TGCGCCAGCAGCTTGGAGGCGGGAGGTTACGATGAGCAGTTCTTC.

The chain links TRBV4-3 to TRBJ2-1; weak D call: TRBD2 (7 bases). The CDR3 is 17 amino acids. The germline gives CDR1 LGHNA, CDR2 YSLEER. The ends were cut back, 0 bases at V and 9 bases at J, with 21 bases in the middle. The CDR3 region is CASSQEVWGGGPGEQFF. CDR3 nucleotides: TGCGCCAGCAGCCAAGAAGTTTGGGGCGGGGGCCCGGGTGAGCAGTTCTTC.